The present entry profiles one T cell receptor beta chain with its context. The sample originates from a study of T cell changes during pregnancy in multiple sclerosis. Germline V gene data show CDR1 as LNHDA and CDR2 as SQIVND (reference sequence). Unmatched junction bases numbered 9, after V lost 7 bases and J lost 9 bases. The CDR3 extends over 13 amino acids. Data came from immunoSEQ multiplex PCR; TCRdb stores just in-frame clones and leaves some out. This sample carries around 29,000 clones, roughly nine tenths of them seen once, and the ten largest clones take 0.71%. This receptor was identified in a female donor with multiple sclerosis, enrolled in a pregnancy study. The source was CD4+ T cells from peripheral blood mononuclear cells, collected in the first trimester of pregnancy. The rearrangement links TRBV19 to TRBJ1-2, with 9 nucleotides matching TRBD1. CDR3 amino acids: CASKQQGAMSYTF. The CDR3, as DNA: TGTGCCAGTAAACAACAGGGGGCAATGAGCTACACCTTC.